A selection of T cell receptor beta chains follows, all from one sample in a study of CD8+CD57+ T cells in acquired aplastic anemia. TCRdb reanalysed the reads using MiXCR and keeps one entry per CDR3 protein. The data hold 200,000 to 250,000 distinct CDR3 sequences, with 30% to 35% observed a single time. The sequencing sample was made of sorted CD4+, CD8+, or CD8+CD57+ T cells (not recorded which) from PBMCs. These receptors were taken from a human donor in good health, serving as a control. Both conserved end residues are part of each CDR3. A D gene is named only where the DNA matches it firmly. The size of a clone is reported for some rows only, either as once, few or many, or as a class for expanded clones.

j_call: TRBJ2-3; v_call: TRBV2; d_call: TRBD1; clone_size: many; cdr3_nt: TGTGCCAGCGACAGGGACAAAACAGATACGCAGTATTTT; cdr3_aa: CASDRDKTDTQYF
j_call: TRBJ1-1; v_call: TRBV2; d_call: -; clone_size: many; cdr3_nt: TGTGCCAGCAGTGATGCCTCCTATAGGACTGAAGCTTTCTTT; cdr3_aa: CASSDASYRTEAFF
j_call: TRBJ1-1; v_call: TRBV2; d_call: -; clone_size: many; cdr3_nt: TGTGCCAGCACCCTGGTTGGGAACACTGAAGCTTTCTTT; cdr3_aa: CASTLVGNTEAFF
j_call: TRBJ2-7; v_call: TRBV7-3; d_call: -; clone_size: -; cdr3_nt: TGTGCCAGCAGTACCCACGGGGGTTTAGGCGAGCAGTACTTC; cdr3_aa: CASSTHGGLGEQYF
j_call: TRBJ1-2; v_call: TRBV29-1; d_call: -; clone_size: once; cdr3_nt: TGCAGCGTTGAAGGGTGGGGTTGGGGCTACACCTTC; cdr3_aa: CSVEGWGWGYTF
j_call: TRBJ2-3; v_call: TRBV11-1; d_call: TRBD1; clone_size: few; cdr3_nt: TGTGCCAGCAGCCGAAACCTCCGGGACAGGGGGACCACAGATACGCAGTATTTT; cdr3_aa: CASSRNLRDRGTTDTQYF
j_call: TRBJ2-7; v_call: TRBV2; d_call: -; clone_size: many; cdr3_nt: TGTGCCAGCAGTGAAAGGCTAGCGAAATCCTACGAGCAGTACTTC; cdr3_aa: CASSERLAKSYEQYF
j_call: TRBJ1-1; v_call: TRBV20-1; d_call: -; clone_size: -; cdr3_nt: TGCAGTGACGGGACTGAAGCTTTCTTT; cdr3_aa: CSDGTEAFF
j_call: TRBJ2-7; v_call: TRBV24-1; d_call: -; clone_size: -; cdr3_nt: TGTGCCACCAGTGACTCGGGGACCTACGAGCAGTACTTC; cdr3_aa: CATSDSGTYEQYF
j_call: TRBJ2-3; v_call: TRBV15; d_call: -; clone_size: -; cdr3_nt: TGTGCCACCAGCAGGGACCCTCGGGATACGCAGTATTTT; cdr3_aa: CATSRDPRDTQYF
j_call: TRBJ2-2; v_call: TRBV24-1; d_call: TRBD1; clone_size: -; cdr3_nt: TGTGCCATCAGTTCGCGTGGGACAGGGGGCCCCGGGGAGCTGTTTTTT; cdr3_aa: CAISSRGTGGPGELFF
j_call: TRBJ1-1; v_call: TRBV5-1; d_call: -; clone_size: -; cdr3_nt: TGCGCCAGCAGCGGCCAGGGAATAAACACTGAAGCTTTCTTT; cdr3_aa: CASSGQGINTEAFF
j_call: TRBJ2-7; v_call: TRBV19; d_call: -; clone_size: many; cdr3_nt: TGTGCCAGTACCCATGGGCATTGCTCCTACGAGCAGTACTTC; cdr3_aa: CASTHGHCSYEQYF
j_call: TRBJ2-3; v_call: TRBV19; d_call: TRBD2; clone_size: -; cdr3_nt: TGTGCCAGTAGTAAGACAGCGGGGGATACGCAGTATTTT; cdr3_aa: CASSKTAGDTQYF
j_call: TRBJ2-3; v_call: TRBV5-1; d_call: -; clone_size: many; cdr3_nt: TGCGCCAGCAGCGAGGGGACAGATACGCAGTATTTT; cdr3_aa: CASSEGTDTQYF
j_call: TRBJ2-7; v_call: TRBV6-1; d_call: TRBD1; clone_size: -; cdr3_nt: TGTGCCAGCAGCAAACCACCTGGACAGGGGAAATACTACGAGCAGTACTTC; cdr3_aa: CASSKPPGQGKYYEQYF
j_call: TRBJ2-7; v_call: TRBV6-5; d_call: TRBD2; clone_size: many; cdr3_nt: TGTGCCAGCAGTTCCGGGTTCGCGGGGGGGCAGTACTTC; cdr3_aa: CASSSGFAGGQYF
j_call: TRBJ1-2; v_call: TRBV7-2; d_call: -; clone_size: -; cdr3_nt: TGTGCCAGCAGCACAACTACAGGCCCACCCTATGGCTACACCTTC; cdr3_aa: CASSTTTGPPYGYTF
j_call: TRBJ1-2; v_call: TRBV7-2; d_call: TRBD1; clone_size: many; cdr3_nt: TGTGCCAGCAGCCCCGGGACAGATCCTTATGGCTACACCTTC; cdr3_aa: CASSPGTDPYGYTF
j_call: TRBJ2-3; v_call: TRBV20-1; d_call: TRBD2; clone_size: few; cdr3_nt: TGCAGTGCTAGAACTAGCGGGGGCACAGGTACGCAGTATTTT; cdr3_aa: CSARTSGGTGTQYF
j_call: TRBJ1-1; v_call: TRBV7-2; d_call: TRBD1; clone_size: many; cdr3_nt: TGTGCCAGCAGCCCCAGTATCGGACAGGGACTGGATGCTTTCTTT; cdr3_aa: CASSPSIGQGLDAFF
j_call: TRBJ1-2; v_call: TRBV19; d_call: -; clone_size: many; cdr3_nt: TGTGCCAGTAGTGGATCACTCGGACGGGAGGTGTACGGCTACACCTTC; cdr3_aa: CASSGSLGREVYGYTF
j_call: TRBJ2-1; v_call: TRBV20-1; d_call: -; clone_size: many; cdr3_nt: TGCAGTGCTGGAAGGGGGACCGGAGGGGGTGAGCAGTTCTTC; cdr3_aa: CSAGRGTGGGEQFF
j_call: TRBJ2-7; v_call: TRBV7-2; d_call: TRBD2; clone_size: -; cdr3_nt: TGTGCCGGCAGCTTAGCGGGGGGCAGTTACGAGCAGTACTTC; cdr3_aa: CAGSLAGGSYEQYF
j_call: TRBJ1-2; v_call: TRBV30; d_call: -; clone_size: -; cdr3_nt: TGTGCCTGCCGGTACCACCGGGGGTTGGCGCAGGCCACTAACTATGGCTACACCTTC; cdr3_aa: CACRYHRGLAQATNYGYTF
j_call: TRBJ1-2; v_call: TRBV19; d_call: TRBD1; clone_size: -; cdr3_nt: TGTGCCAGTAGTAGCAAGGGGGCCGGCTACACCTTC; cdr3_aa: CASSSKGAGYTF
j_call: TRBJ2-2; v_call: TRBV2; d_call: -; clone_size: many; cdr3_nt: TGTGCCAGCAGTGGACAGGCCCTCGGGGAGCTGTTTTTT; cdr3_aa: CASSGQALGELFF
j_call: TRBJ1-5; v_call: TRBV10-3; d_call: TRBD1; clone_size: -; cdr3_nt: TGTGCCACCAGTGACCGCGGGACAGGGGGCAATCAGCCCCAGCATTTT; cdr3_aa: CATSDRGTGGNQPQHF
j_call: TRBJ1-1; v_call: TRBV10-3; d_call: TRBD1; clone_size: -; cdr3_nt: TGTGCCTCAAGAAAGACAGGGGACAGCACTGAAGTTTTCTTT; cdr3_aa: CASRKTGDSTEVFF
j_call: TRBJ1-4; v_call: TRBV10-3; d_call: -; clone_size: few; cdr3_nt: TGTGCCAGCAGTAGGGGCCGTGGGGAAAAACTGTTTTTT; cdr3_aa: CASSRGRGEKLFF
j_call: TRBJ1-2; v_call: TRBV19; d_call: -; clone_size: few; cdr3_nt: TGTGCCAGTAGGAGGAACCGAAGCTACACCTTC; cdr3_aa: CASRRNRSYTF
j_call: TRBJ1-2; v_call: TRBV20-1; d_call: TRBD1; clone_size: many; cdr3_nt: TGCAGTGCTAGAATTGGCCGGGACAGCTACTATGGCTACACCTTC; cdr3_aa: CSARIGRDSYYGYTF
j_call: TRBJ2-4; v_call: TRBV12-3/TRBV12-4; d_call: -; clone_size: -; cdr3_nt: TGTGCCAGCAGCTTTAAAGGGGGGGACATTCAGTACTTC; cdr3_aa: CASSFKGGDIQYF
j_call: TRBJ1-2; v_call: TRBV15; d_call: -; clone_size: few; cdr3_nt: TGTGCCACCAGCCCAGGAGAGGGCTATGGCTACACCTTC; cdr3_aa: CATSPGEGYGYTF
j_call: TRBJ1-2; v_call: TRBV7-9; d_call: TRBD1; clone_size: many; cdr3_nt: TGTGCCAGCAGCTTACGGAGACAGGGTGGCTACACCTTC; cdr3_aa: CASSLRRQGGYTF
j_call: TRBJ2-5; v_call: TRBV4-1; d_call: TRBD2; clone_size: -; cdr3_nt: TGCGCCAGCAGCCAAGCTCCGAGTAGCGGGGGTTCGGAGACCCAGTACTTC; cdr3_aa: CASSQAPSSGGSETQYF
j_call: TRBJ2-1; v_call: TRBV19; d_call: TRBD2; clone_size: many; cdr3_nt: TGTGCCAGTAGTATATTAGCGGGGTACAATGAGCAGTTCTTC; cdr3_aa: CASSILAGYNEQFF
j_call: TRBJ2-5; v_call: TRBV10-3; d_call: -; clone_size: -; cdr3_nt: TGTGCCATCAGTGATGGTGGGACCCAGTACTTC; cdr3_aa: CAISDGGTQYF
j_call: TRBJ2-5; v_call: TRBV10-3; d_call: TRBD1; clone_size: -; cdr3_nt: TGTGCCATCAGTGCAGGGGGCGCGTGGATAGAGACCCAGTACTTC; cdr3_aa: CAISAGGAWIETQYF
j_call: TRBJ2-1; v_call: TRBV4-1; d_call: TRBD2; clone_size: -; cdr3_nt: TGCGCCAGCAGCCAACTCGGAAGGACTAGCAATTGGTTCTTC; cdr3_aa: CASSQLGRTSNWFF
j_call: TRBJ1-2; v_call: TRBV2; d_call: TRBD1; clone_size: -; cdr3_nt: TGTGCCAGCAGTCCTACAGGGGGCAACGGCTACACCTTC; cdr3_aa: CASSPTGGNGYTF
j_call: TRBJ2-1; v_call: TRBV7-1; d_call: -; clone_size: -; cdr3_nt: TGTGCCAGCAGCTCACGGAAAGAGGGGTTAAGGGGGTCCCAGAGGAATGAGCAGTTCTTC; cdr3_aa: CASSSRKEGLRGSQRNEQFF
j_call: TRBJ1-1; v_call: TRBV2; d_call: -; clone_size: many; cdr3_nt: TGTGCCAGCAGTAACCCCGGGACAACCGGGACTGAAGCTTTCTTT; cdr3_aa: CASSNPGTTGTEAFF
j_call: TRBJ1-2; v_call: TRBV6-5; d_call: -; clone_size: many; cdr3_nt: TGTGCCAGCAGTTACTCACTCCACTTCACCCCTGGCTACACCTTC; cdr3_aa: CASSYSLHFTPGYTF
j_call: TRBJ1-2; v_call: TRBV2; d_call: -; clone_size: -; cdr3_nt: TGTGCCAGCAGGGGGGTCTATGGCTACACCTTC; cdr3_aa: CASRGVYGYTF
j_call: TRBJ1-6; v_call: TRBV12-3/TRBV12-4; d_call: -; clone_size: many; cdr3_nt: TGTGCCAGCAGTAACAGGGCAAGATCACCCCTCCACTTT; cdr3_aa: CASSNRARSPLHF
j_call: TRBJ2-3; v_call: TRBV11-1; d_call: -; clone_size: few; cdr3_nt: TGTGCCAGCAGCTTACCATCAACTAGCACAGATACGCAGTATTTT; cdr3_aa: CASSLPSTSTDTQYF
j_call: TRBJ2-5; v_call: TRBV9; d_call: TRBD1; clone_size: many; cdr3_nt: TGTGCCAGCAGCGTCCGGGACAGGGGGCAAGAGACCCAGTACTTC; cdr3_aa: CASSVRDRGQETQYF
j_call: TRBJ2-7; v_call: TRBV12-3/TRBV12-4; d_call: TRBD2; clone_size: many; cdr3_nt: TGTGCCAGCAGGAAGAGACTAGCGGGATACGACGAGCAGTACTTC; cdr3_aa: CASRKRLAGYDEQYF
j_call: TRBJ2-5; v_call: TRBV7-6; d_call: -; clone_size: -; cdr3_nt: TGTGCCAGCACTGAGTGGCGGCAAGAGACCCAGTACTTC; cdr3_aa: CASTEWRQETQYF
j_call: TRBJ2-5; v_call: TRBV7-9; d_call: -; clone_size: -; cdr3_nt: TGTGCCAGCACCCCCCCGGGGACCCAGTACTTC; cdr3_aa: CASTPPGTQYF
j_call: TRBJ1-2; v_call: TRBV2; d_call: -; clone_size: -; cdr3_nt: TGTGCCAGCAAGAATGAGGCCATAAGTGAGGGCTACACCTTC; cdr3_aa: CASKNEAISEGYTF
j_call: TRBJ2-1; v_call: TRBV11-2; d_call: -; clone_size: few; cdr3_nt: TGTGCCAGCAGCTTACAGGGGTTAATCAATGAGCAGTTCTTC; cdr3_aa: CASSLQGLINEQFF
j_call: TRBJ2-7; v_call: TRBV4-2; d_call: -; clone_size: many; cdr3_nt: TGTGCCAGCAGCCCCACGGCGGCGAGCTCCTACGAGCAGTACTTC; cdr3_aa: CASSPTAASSYEQYF
j_call: TRBJ2-1; v_call: TRBV7-9; d_call: -; clone_size: few; cdr3_nt: TGTGCCAGCAGCTTAGACGGGGGCGGTTACAATGAGCAGTTCTTC; cdr3_aa: CASSLDGGGYNEQFF